These 8 T cell receptor beta chains share one sample of origin, sequenced in a study of T cells after posttransplantation cyclophosphamide listed by TCRdb under 2016. The control cohort was about a dozen patients given myeloablative marrow transplants with methotrexate plus a calcineurin inhibitor, sampled 1 year after transplant. Library generation was performed with the immunoSEQ multiplex PCR assay. TCRdb retrieved this table from immuneACCESS and kept in-frame rearrangements only. Not all clones are present; in checked studies, unresolved V genes account for under half, and no reason is known for the remainder. This sample is represented by tens of thousands of clones; approximately 90% of them were singletons. The leading ten clones occupy roughly 2% of the sample. The sample was PBMCs, taken around 390 days after allogeneic stem cell transplant with calcineurin inhibitor and methotrexate. The source of these receptors is a female patient in her thirties or forties who received an allogeneic stem cell transplant from an unrelated donor, was CMV-positive, and had acute and chronic GVHD. After a transplant, the graft donor may have provided part of the T cells.

The chain combines TRBV27 with TRBJ1-5; D may be TRBD1 (6 bases). Trimming stripped 8 bases from V and 4 bases from J, with 9 bases between. CDR1 and CDR2 (germline): MNHEY, SMNVEV (reference sequence). This CDR3 comprises 12 residues. Here the CDR3 DNA reads TGTGCCAGCGCAAGGGGGAATCAGCCCCAGCATTTT. It encodes CASARGNQPQHF.

This clone was counted a few times. V gene TRBV5-6 combines with J gene TRBJ1-3; D gene uncertain. This CDR3 comprises 14 residues. CDR1 is SGHDT and CDR2 is YYEEEE in the germline V gene. V was cut by 5 bases and J by 0 bases, with 9 bases left in between. DNA for the CDR3: TGTGCCAGCAGTTACGAGAGCTCTGGAAACACCATATATTTT. Translated: CASSYESSGNTIYF. Looking up the rest from reference TRBV5-6 and TRBJ1-3 gives the full variable domain: DAGVTQSPTHLIKTRGQQVTLRCSPKSGHDTVSWYQQALGQGPQFIFQYYEEEERQRGNFPDRFSGHQFPNYSSELNVNALLLGDSALYLCASSYESSGNTIYFGEGSWLTVV.

CDR3 DNA sequence: TGTGCCAGCAGACGAGACAGCTACTCTGGAAACACCATATATTTT. It encodes CASRRDSYSGNTIYF. This chain uses TRBV5-6 with TRBJ1-3; D is possibly TRBD1 (5 bases). Per germline, CDR1 SGHDT and CDR2 YYEEEE. The CDR3 is 15 amino acids. V was trimmed by 5 bases and J by 0 bases, leaving 12 bases between them.

This chain uses TRBV11-3 with TRBJ1-2; 8 bases are a match to TRBD1. The CDR3 consists of 13 residues. The V gene end was trimmed by 4 bases and the J gene end by 6 bases; junction bases not matched to a gene: 4. Germline loops: CDR1 SGHNT, CDR2 YENEEA. This CDR3 reads CASSYRTGNGYTF. CDR3 sequence (DNA): TGTGCCAGCAGCTACCGGACAGGGAATGGCTACACCTTC.

The rearrangement joins TRBV21-1 to TRBJ2-7; the DNA was not compared with TRBD2, the D call given in the table. TRBV21-1 is a known pseudogene. The CDR3 totals 14 residues. CDR3 amino acids: CASSKERSSYEQYV. As DNA, the CDR3 is TGTGCCAGCAGCAAAGAGCGGAGTTCGTACGAGCAGTACGTC.

This sequence joins TRBV12-2 and TRBJ1-6; TRBD1 was called by the table and not checked on the DNA. TRBV12-2 is annotated as a pseudogene. There are 17 residues in the CDR3. CDR3 DNA: TGTGCAAGTCGCCCCAAGGACACTACGACGGATAATTCACCCCTCCACTTT. Residues: CASRPKDTTTDNSPLHF.

The V and J genes are TRBV7-8 and TRBJ1-1, with 7 bases matching TRBD1. Trimming at V came to 0 bases and at J to 5 bases, leaving 6 bases not matched to a gene. The germline gives CDR1 SGHVS, CDR2 FQNEAQ. The CDR3 consists of 15 residues. CDR3 residues: CASSLASGGRTEAFF. DNA for the CDR3: TGTGCCAGCAGCTTAGCGTCAGGGGGACGAACTGAAGCTTTCTTT.

This clone was seen just once. The rearrangement joins TRBV18 to TRBJ2-7; 11 nucleotides agree with TRBD2. The CDR3 has 14 residues. The germline gives CDR1 KGHSH, CDR2 LQKENI. V was pared by 3 bases and J by 5 bases, with 3 bases of the junction left unmatched. CDR3 sequence: CASSPLAGGHEQYF. The DNA of the CDR3 is TGTGCCAGCTCACCTCTAGCGGGAGGCCACGAGCAGTACTTC.